The 5 T cell receptor beta chains given below trace back to one sample, sequenced in a study of T cell changes during pregnancy in multiple sclerosis. Sequencing used immunoSEQ multiplex PCR; TCRdb keeps in-frame clones, though not all of them. The sample has approximately 70,000 clones; 92% are singletons. The source material was peripheral blood, sampled in the second trimester of pregnancy. The receptor set was obtained from a female donor with multiple sclerosis, enrolled in a pregnancy study.

The rearrangement links TRBV27 to TRBJ1-1, with D tentatively TRBD1 (5 bases). Trimming removed 8 bases from V and 1 base from J, with 14 bases in between. CDR3 length: 14 amino acids. The germline V gene has CDR1 MNHEY and CDR2 SMNVEV (reference sequence). CDR3 residues: CASLRAGKNTEAFF. CDR3 sequence (DNA): TGTGCCAGCCTCAGGGCAGGAAAGAACACTGAAGCTTTCTTT.

The chain carries TRBV5-1 and TRBJ2-5, with D perhaps matching TRBD1 (6 bases). Trimming stripped 0 bases from V and 5 bases from J, with 17 bases between. The CDR3 length is 16 residues. Looked up from germline, CDR1 is SGHRS and CDR2 is YFSETQ. The DNA of the CDR3 is TGCGCCAGCAGCTTGGGTGGGACAAACCCAGGGGAGACCCAGTACTTC. This gives the protein CASSLGGTNPGETQYF.

The chain recombines TRBV28 with TRBJ1-2, with 7 bases lining up with TRBD1. Looked up from germline, CDR1 is MDHEN and CDR2 is SYDVKM. V trimming: 3 bases; J trimming: 4 bases; junction bases outside the gene matches: 2. The CDR3 sequence is 13 residues long. The CDR3 loop reads CASSLTGPYGYTF. The CDR3, as DNA: TGTGCCAGCAGTTTGACAGGGCCCTATGGCTACACCTTC.

Remarks on this clone: An end of the junction differs from the germline gene, which may be a read error. The rearrangement links TRBV7-3 to TRBJ2-1; TRBD2 is a possible D gene (9 bases). The CDR3 loop spans 19 amino acids. Germline loops: CDR1 SGHTA, CDR2 FQGTGA. The CDR3 sequence: CASSLAGTSHQGAYSEQFF. In DNA form, the CDR3 reads TGTGCCAGCAGCTTAGCCGGGACTAGCCATCAGGGGGCCTACAGTGAGCAGTTCTTC.

The V gene is TRBV6-5, the J gene TRBJ2-5, with 8 positions matching TRBD2. The germline gives CDR1 MNHEY, CDR2 SVGAGI. V dropped 6 bases and J dropped 4; count of bases not matched to a gene: 10. The CDR3 is 15 residues long. The CDR3 reads CASSERRGGRETQYF. The CDR3 coding sequence is TGTGCCAGCAGCGAACGTCGGGGGGGCCGAGAGACCCAGTACTTC.